The rows below give T cell receptor beta chains drawn from one sample of a study of CD8+ T cells in alopecia areata. Sequencing was performed with immunoSEQ multiplex PCR; in TCRdb, only in-frame clones are kept and a portion is missing. This table has more than 150,000 clones, 59% appearing once. The sample consisted of CD4+ T cells sorted from blood, taken at week 0. These receptors were taken from a human donor with alopecia areata. Each CDR3 is given without its conserved first and last residue.

J	V	CDR3
TRBJ2-7	TRBV28	ASSKGWLWGDQRARRGEEQY
TRBJ2-3	TRBV6-7	ASSYLVQWGNTDTQY
TRBJ2-7	TRBV6-5	ASSYGLGDSYEQY
TRBJ1-5	TRBV30	AWAYREGQPQH
TRBJ2-1	TRBV29-1	SVEQRFYNEQF
TRBJ1-1	TRBV7-3	ASSLLPIQGEAF
TRBJ2-1	TRBV7-6	ASSLESRSYNEQF
TRBJ1-6	TRBV7-2	ASSITRDRGNSPLH
TRBJ2-1	TRBV15	ATSRPGDPYNEQF
TRBJ1-3	TRBV19	ASSNNNQGNTIY
TRBJ2-3	TRBV9	ASSVGIRGKADTQY
TRBJ1-2	TRBV2	ASSMTEGYT
TRBJ2-7	TRBV27	ASRTTGPYEQY
TRBJ2-7	TRBV4-1	ASSQVRPRTQFNEQY
TRBJ2-5	TRBV29-1	SAQRGQGETQY
TRBJ2-3	TRBV6-5	ASRDAGDTQY
TRBJ2-7	TRBV29-1	SVSLTGRKNEQY
TRBJ1-5	TRBV23-1	ASSQNPTGANQPQH
TRBJ2-5	TRBV10-3	AISESGGRETQY
TRBJ2-7	TRBV5-1	ASRTSTSDEQY
TRBJ1-5	TRBV18	ASSPPGANQPQH
TRBJ2-5	TRBV6-1	ASTGGQTQY
TRBJ1-6	TRBV30	ARGREDNSPLH
TRBJ2-5	TRBV2	ASSARDRGAETQY
TRBJ2-7	TRBV7-9	ASSLVGLATEQY
TRBJ1-2	TRBV18	ASSPTGTGVGYT
TRBJ1-2	TRBV7-9	ASSSQGASNYGYT
TRBJ1-1	TRBV7-2	ASSLDPGMNTEAF
TRBJ2-5	TRBV20-1	SELRGETQY
TRBJ2-2	TRBV30	AWSISPGELF
TRBJ2-7	TRBV29-1	SLPGVWEQY
TRBJ1-1	TRBV7-8	ASSSGPNTEAF
TRBJ2-5	TRBV5-6	ASSPPGLRQETQY
TRBJ2-3	TRBV25-1	ASSDPSGSTDTQY
TRBJ1-2	TRBV15	ATSSRVGGYGYT
TRBJ2-5	TRBV15	ATSTRQPGQETQY
TRBJ1-2	TRBV7-9	ASSPQENYGYT
TRBJ1-1	TRBV2	ASTTGPVSEAF
TRBJ1-2	TRBV6-1	ASALRIWGYT
TRBJ1-6	TRBV7-3	ASSPDPGANSPLH
TRBJ2-7	TRBV14	ASSSHRPPYEQY
TRBJ1-1	TRBV5-6	ASSLVERTGSMNTEAF
TRBJ2-5	TRBV5-6	ASSLERVKETQY
TRBJ1-1	TRBV19	ASSIGGLGTASEAF
TRBJ2-5	TRBV9	ASSVSPDRGRETQY
TRBJ1-1	TRBV4-2	ASSQDTMNTEAF
TRBJ2-7	TRBV10-3	AISSQAAYEQY
TRBJ1-5	TRBV7-2	ASSLWVDRGGQPQH
TRBJ2-5	TRBV11-3	ASSFTQETQY
TRBJ2-6	TRBV7-2	ASRNAGANVLT
TRBJ2-7	TRBV27	ASSPGTSPTYEQY